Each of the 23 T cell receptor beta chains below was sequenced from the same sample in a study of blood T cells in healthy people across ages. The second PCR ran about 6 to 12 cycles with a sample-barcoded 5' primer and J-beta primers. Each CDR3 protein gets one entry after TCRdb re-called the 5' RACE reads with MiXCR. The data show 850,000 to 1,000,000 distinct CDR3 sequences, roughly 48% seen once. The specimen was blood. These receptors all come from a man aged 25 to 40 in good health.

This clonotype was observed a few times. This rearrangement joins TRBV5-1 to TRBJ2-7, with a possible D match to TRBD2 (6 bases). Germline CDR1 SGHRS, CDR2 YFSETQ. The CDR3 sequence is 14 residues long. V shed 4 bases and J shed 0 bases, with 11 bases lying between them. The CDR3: CASSEYGSSYEQYF. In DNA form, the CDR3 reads TGCGCCAGCAGCGAGTACGGGAGCTCCTACGAGCAGTACTTC.

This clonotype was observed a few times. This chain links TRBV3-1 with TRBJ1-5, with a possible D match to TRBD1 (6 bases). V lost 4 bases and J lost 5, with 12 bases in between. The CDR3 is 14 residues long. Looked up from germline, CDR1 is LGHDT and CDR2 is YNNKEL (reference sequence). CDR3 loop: CASSRSQGDQPQHF. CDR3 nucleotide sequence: TGTGCCAGCAGCCGATCACAGGGAGATCAGCCCCAGCATTTT.

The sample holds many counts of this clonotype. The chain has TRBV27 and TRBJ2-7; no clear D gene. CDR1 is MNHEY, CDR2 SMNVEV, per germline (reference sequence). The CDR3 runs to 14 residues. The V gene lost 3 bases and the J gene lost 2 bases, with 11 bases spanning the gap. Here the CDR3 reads CASSLGGKTYEQYF. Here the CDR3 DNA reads TGTGCCAGCAGTTTGGGTGGGAAAACCTACGAGCAGTACTTC.

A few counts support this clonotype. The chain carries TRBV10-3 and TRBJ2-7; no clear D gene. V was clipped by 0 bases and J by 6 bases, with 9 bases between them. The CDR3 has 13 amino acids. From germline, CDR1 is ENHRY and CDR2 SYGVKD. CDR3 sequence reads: CAISESTRFEQYF. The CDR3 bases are TGTGCCATCAGTGAGTCGACCCGGTTCGAGCAGTACTTC.

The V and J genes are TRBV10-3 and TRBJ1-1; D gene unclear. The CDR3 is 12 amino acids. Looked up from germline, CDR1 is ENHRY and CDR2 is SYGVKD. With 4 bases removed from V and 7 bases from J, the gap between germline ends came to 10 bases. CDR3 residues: CAISATEIEAFF. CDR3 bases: TGTGCCATCAGTGCGACGGAGATTGAAGCTTTCTTT.

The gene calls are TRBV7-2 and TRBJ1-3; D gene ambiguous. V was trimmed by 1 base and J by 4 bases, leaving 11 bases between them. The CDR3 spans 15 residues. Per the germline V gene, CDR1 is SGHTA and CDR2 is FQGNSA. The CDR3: CASSLGGWLGNTIYF. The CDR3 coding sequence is TGTGCCAGCAGCTTAGGAGGGTGGCTCGGAAACACCATATATTTT.

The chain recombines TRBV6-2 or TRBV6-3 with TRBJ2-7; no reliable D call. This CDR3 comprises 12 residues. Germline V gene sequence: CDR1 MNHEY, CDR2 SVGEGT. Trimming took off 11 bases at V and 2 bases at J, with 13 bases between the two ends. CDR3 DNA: TGTGCCGACCGTCGGGTGCCCTACGAGCAGTACTTC. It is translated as CADRRVPYEQYF.

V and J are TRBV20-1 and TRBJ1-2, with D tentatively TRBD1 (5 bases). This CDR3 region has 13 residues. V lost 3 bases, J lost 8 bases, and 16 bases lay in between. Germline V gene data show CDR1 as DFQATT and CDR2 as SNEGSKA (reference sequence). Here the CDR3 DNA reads TGCAGTGCTAGGGCCCAAACAGGCGTAGGCTACACCTTC. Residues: CSARAQTGVGYTF.

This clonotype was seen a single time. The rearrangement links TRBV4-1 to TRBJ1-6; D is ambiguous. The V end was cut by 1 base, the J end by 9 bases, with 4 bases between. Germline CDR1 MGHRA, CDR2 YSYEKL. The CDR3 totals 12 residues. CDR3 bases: TGCGCCAGCAGCCAAGCGGCTTCACCCCTCCACTTT. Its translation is CASSQAASPLHF.

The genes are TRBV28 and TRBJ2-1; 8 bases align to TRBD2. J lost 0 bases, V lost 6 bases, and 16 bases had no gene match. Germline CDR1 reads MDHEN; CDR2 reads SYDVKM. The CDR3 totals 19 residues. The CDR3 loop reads CASRGPGGTRGASYNEQFF. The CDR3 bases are TGTGCCAGCAGGGGGCCAGGAGGGACTAGGGGAGCCTCCTACAATGAGCAGTTCTTC.

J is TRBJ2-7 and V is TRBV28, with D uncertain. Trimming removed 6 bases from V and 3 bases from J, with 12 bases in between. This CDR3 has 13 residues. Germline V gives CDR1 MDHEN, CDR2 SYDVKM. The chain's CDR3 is CASRHTKGYEQYF. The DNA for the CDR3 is TGTGCCAGCAGGCACACGAAGGGCTACGAGCAGTACTTC. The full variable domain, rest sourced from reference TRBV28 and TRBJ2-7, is DVKVTQSSRYLVKRTGEKVFLECVQDMDHENMFWYRQDPGLGLRLIYFSYDVKMKEKGDIPEGYSVSREKKERFSLILESASTNQTSMYLCASRHTKGYEQYFGPGTRLTVT.

In DNA form, the CDR3 reads TGCAGTGCTAGAGAGATCGGGACAGGGAGGGGTAATCAGCCCCAGCATTTT. Translation gives CSAREIGTGRGNQPQHF. This sequence joins TRBV20-1 and TRBJ1-5; TRBD1 matches at 9 bases. The CDR3 is made up of 17 amino acids. The germline CDR1 and CDR2 sequences are DFQATT and SNEGSKA (reference sequence). V shed 0 bases, J shed 4 bases, and the junction held 10 bases outside the gene matches.

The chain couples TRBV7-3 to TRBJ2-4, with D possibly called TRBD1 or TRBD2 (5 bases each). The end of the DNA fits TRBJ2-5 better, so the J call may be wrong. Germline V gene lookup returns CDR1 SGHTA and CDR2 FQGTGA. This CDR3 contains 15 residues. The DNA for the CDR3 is TGTGCCAGCAGCTTAACCGGGACGGAGCGGGAGACCCAGTACTTC. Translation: CASSLTGTERETQYF.

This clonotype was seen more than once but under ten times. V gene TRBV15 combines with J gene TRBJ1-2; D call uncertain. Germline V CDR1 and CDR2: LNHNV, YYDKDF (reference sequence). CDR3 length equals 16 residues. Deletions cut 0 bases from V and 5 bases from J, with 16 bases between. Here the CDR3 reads CATSRDRPDLLYGYTF. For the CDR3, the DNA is TGTGCCACCAGCAGAGATCGTCCGGACCTATTATATGGCTACACCTTC.

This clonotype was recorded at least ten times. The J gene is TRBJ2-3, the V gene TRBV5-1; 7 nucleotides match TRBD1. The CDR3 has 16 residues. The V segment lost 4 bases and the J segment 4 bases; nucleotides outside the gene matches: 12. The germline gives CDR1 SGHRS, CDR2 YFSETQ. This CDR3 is CASSISTGNGADTQYF. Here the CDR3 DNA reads TGCGCCAGCAGCATCTCGACAGGGAACGGTGCAGATACGCAGTATTTT.

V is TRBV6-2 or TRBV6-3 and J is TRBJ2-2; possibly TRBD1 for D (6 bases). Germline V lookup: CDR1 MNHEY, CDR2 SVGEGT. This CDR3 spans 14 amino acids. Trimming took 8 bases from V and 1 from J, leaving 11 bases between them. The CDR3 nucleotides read TGTGCCAGCGCCCGGGACAAGAACACCGGGGAGCTGTTTTTT. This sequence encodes CASARDKNTGELFF.

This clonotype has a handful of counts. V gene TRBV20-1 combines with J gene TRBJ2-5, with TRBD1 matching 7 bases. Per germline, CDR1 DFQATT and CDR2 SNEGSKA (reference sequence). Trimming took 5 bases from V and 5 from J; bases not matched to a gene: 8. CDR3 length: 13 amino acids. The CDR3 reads CSAPTGLGETQYF. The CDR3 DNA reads TGCAGTGCTCCGACAGGGCTAGGGGAGACCCAGTACTTC.

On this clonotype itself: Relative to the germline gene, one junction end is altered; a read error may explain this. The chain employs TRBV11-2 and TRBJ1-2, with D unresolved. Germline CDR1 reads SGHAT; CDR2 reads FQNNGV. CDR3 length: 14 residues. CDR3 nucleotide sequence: TGTGCCGGCAGCTTAGGGAGTGGGAACTATGGCTACACCTTC. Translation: CAGSLGSGNYGYTF.

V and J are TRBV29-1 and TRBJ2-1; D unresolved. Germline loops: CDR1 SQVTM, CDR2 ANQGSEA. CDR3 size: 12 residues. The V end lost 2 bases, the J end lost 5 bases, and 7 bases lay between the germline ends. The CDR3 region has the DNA TGCAGCGTTGAACCAGCGAACAATGAGCAGTTCTTC. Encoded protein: CSVEPANNEQFF.

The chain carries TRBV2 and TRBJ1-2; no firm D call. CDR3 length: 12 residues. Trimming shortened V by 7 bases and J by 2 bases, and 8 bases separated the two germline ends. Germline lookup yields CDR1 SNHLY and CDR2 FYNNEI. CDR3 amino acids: CASNRVNYGYTF. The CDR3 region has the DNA TGTGCCAGCAATAGAGTCAACTATGGCTACACCTTC.

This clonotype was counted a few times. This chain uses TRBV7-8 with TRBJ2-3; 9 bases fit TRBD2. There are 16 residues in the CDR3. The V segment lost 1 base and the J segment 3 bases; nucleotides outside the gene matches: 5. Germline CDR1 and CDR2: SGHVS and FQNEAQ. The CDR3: CASSLEGLAITDTQYF. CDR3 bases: TGTGCCAGCAGCTTAGAGGGACTAGCTATAACAGATACGCAGTATTTT.

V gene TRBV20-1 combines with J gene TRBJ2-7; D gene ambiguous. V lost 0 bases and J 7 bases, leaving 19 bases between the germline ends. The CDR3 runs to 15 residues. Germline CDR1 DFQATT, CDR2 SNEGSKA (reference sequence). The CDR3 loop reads CSAREYSSSYNEQYF. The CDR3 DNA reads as TGCAGTGCTAGAGAATATTCGAGCTCCTACAATGAGCAGTACTTC.

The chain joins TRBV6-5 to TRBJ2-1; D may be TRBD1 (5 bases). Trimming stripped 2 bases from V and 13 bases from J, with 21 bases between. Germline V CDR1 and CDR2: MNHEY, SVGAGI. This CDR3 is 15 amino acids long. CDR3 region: CASSYPGADKETQFF. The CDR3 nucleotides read TGTGCCAGCAGTTACCCTGGGGCAGATAAAGAGACCCAGTTCTTC.